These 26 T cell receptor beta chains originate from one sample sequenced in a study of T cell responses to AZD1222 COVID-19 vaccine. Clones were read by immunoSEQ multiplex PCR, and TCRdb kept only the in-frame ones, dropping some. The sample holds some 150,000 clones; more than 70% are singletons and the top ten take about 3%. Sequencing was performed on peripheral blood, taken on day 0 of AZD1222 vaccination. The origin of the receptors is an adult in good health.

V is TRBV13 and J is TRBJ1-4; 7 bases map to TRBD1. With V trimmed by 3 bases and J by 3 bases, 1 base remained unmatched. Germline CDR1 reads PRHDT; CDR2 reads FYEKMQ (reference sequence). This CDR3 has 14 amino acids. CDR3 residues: CASSFRGANEKLFF. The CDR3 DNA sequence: TGTGCCAGCAGCTTCAGGGGGGCTAATGAAAAACTGTTTTTT.

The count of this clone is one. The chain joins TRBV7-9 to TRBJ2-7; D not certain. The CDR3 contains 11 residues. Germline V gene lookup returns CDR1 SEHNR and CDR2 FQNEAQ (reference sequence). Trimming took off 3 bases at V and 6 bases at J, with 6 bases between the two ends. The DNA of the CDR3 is TGTGCCAGCAGCTTTAAATCCGAGCAGTACTTC. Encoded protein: CASSFKSEQYF.

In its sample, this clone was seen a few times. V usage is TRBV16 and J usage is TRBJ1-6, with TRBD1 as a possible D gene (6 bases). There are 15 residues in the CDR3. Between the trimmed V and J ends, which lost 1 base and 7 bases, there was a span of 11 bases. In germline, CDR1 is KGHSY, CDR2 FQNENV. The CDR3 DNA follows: TGTGCCAGCAGCCAATTGGGGGCGCGGAATTCACCCCTCCACTTT. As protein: CASSQLGARNSPLHF.

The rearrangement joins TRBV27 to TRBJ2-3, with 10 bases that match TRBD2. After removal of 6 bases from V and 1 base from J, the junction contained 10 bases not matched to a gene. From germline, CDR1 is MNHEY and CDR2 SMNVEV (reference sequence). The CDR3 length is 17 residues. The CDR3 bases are TGTGCCAGCAGCCGCAGCGGGGGGGGCCTCGGCACAGATACGCAGTATTTT. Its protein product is CASSRSGGGLGTDTQYF.

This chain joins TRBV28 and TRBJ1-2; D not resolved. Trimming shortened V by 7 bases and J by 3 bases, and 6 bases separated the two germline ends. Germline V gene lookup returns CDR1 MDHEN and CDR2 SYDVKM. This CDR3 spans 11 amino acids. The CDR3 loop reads CASKADYGYTF. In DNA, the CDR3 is TGTGCCAGCAAGGCAGACTATGGCTACACCTTC.

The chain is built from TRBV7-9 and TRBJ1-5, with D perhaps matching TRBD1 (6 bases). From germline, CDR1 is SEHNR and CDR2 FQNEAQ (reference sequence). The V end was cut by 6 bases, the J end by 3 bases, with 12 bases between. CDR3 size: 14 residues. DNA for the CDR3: TGTGCCAGCAGTCAACAGGGTTTCAATCAGCCCCAGCATTTT. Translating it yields CASSQQGFNQPQHF.

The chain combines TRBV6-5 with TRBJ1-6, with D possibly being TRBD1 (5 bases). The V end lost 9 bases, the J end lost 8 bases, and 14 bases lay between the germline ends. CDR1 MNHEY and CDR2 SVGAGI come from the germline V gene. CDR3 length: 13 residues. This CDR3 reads CASQGTLHSPLHF. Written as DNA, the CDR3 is TGTGCCAGTCAGGGAACTCTCCATTCACCCCTCCACTTT.

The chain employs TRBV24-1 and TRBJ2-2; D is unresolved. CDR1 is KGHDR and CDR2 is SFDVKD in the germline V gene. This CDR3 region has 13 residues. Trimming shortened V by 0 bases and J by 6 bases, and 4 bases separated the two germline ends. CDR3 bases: TGTGCCACCAGTGATTTGCTACCCGGGGAGCTGTTTTTT. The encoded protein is CATSDLLPGELFF.

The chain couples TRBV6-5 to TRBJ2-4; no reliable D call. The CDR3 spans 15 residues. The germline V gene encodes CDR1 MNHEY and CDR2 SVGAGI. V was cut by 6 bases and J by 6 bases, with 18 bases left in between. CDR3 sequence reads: CASRSLGPRRNIQYF. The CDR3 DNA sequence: TGTGCCAGCAGGTCACTGGGTCCAAGGAGAAACATTCAGTACTTC.

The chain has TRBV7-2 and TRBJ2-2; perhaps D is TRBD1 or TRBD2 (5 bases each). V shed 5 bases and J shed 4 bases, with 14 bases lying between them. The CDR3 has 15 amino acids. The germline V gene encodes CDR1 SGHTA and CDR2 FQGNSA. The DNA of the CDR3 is TGTGCCAGCAGCCCCCGGCTCGGGACCACCGGGGAGCTGTTTTTT. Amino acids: CASSPRLGTTGELFF. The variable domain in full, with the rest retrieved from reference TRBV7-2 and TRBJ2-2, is GAGVSQSPSNKVTEKGKDVELRCDPISGHTALYWYRQSLGQGLEFLIYFQGNSAPDKSGLPSDRFSAERTGGSVSTLTIQRTQQEDSAVYLCASSPRLGTTGELFFGEGSRLTVL.

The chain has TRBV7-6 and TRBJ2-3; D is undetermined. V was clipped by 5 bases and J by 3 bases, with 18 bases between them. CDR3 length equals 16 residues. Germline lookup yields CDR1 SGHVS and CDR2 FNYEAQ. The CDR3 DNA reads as TGTGCCAGCAGCGTAGGATTTAATAAGAGAACAGATACGCAGTATTTT. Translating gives CASSVGFNKRTDTQYF. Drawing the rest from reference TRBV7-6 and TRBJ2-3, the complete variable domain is GAGVSQSPRYKVTKRGQDVALRCDPISGHVSLYWYRQALGQGPEFLTYFNYEAQQDKSGLPNDRFSAERPEGSISTLTIQRTEQRDSAMYRCASSVGFNKRTDTQYFGPGTRLTVL.

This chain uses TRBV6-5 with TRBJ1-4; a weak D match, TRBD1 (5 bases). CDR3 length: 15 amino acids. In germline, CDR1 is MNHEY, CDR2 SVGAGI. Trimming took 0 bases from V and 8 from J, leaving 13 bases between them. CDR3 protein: CASSYSRGAGEKLFF. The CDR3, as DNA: TGTGCCAGCAGTTACTCAAGGGGCGCCGGGGAAAAACTGTTTTTT.

The chain's CDR3 is CSASGDTEAFF. CDR3 DNA: TGCAGTGCTAGTGGTGACACTGAAGCTTTCTTT. J is TRBJ1-1 and V is TRBV20-1; D is ambiguous. The germline V and J ends were trimmed by 3 bases and 3 bases, with 5 bases remaining between them. The germline CDR1 and CDR2 sequences are DFQATT and SNEGSKA (reference sequence). The CDR3 extends over 11 amino acids.

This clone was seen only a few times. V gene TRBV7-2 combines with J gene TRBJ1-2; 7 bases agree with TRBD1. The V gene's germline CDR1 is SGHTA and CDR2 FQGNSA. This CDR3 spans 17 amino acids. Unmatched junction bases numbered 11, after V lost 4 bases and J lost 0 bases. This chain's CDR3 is CASSSQGVIRANYGYTF. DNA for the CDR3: TGTGCCAGCAGCTCGCAGGGGGTGATTCGAGCTAACTATGGCTACACCTTC.

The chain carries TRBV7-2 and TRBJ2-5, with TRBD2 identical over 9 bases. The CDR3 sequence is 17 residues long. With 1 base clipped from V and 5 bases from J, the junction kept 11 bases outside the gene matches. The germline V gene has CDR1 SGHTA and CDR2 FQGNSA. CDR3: CASSLEGRLAAQETQYF. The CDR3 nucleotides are TGTGCCAGCAGCTTAGAGGGGAGACTAGCGGCCCAGGAGACCCAGTACTTC.

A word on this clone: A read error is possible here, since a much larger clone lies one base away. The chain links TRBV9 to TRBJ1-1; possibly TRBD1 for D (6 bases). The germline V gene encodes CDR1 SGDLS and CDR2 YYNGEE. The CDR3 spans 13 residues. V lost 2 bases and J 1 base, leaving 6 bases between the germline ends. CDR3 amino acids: CASSVRGNTEAFF. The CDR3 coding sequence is TGTGCCAGCAGCGTCAGGGGGAACACTGAAGCTTTCTTT.

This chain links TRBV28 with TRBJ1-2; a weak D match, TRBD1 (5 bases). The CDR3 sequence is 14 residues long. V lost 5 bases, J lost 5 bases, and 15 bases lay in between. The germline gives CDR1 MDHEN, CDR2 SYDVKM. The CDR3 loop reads CASSQKGRSYGYTF. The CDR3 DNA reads TGTGCCAGCAGTCAAAAGGGACGGTCATATGGCTACACCTTC.

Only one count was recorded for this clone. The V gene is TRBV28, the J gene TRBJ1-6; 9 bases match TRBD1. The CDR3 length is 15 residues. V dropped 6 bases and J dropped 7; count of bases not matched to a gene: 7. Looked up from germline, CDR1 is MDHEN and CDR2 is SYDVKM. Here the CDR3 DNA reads TGTGCCAGCAGAATTGGACAGGGGAGGAATTCACCCCTCCACTTT. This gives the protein CASRIGQGRNSPLHF.

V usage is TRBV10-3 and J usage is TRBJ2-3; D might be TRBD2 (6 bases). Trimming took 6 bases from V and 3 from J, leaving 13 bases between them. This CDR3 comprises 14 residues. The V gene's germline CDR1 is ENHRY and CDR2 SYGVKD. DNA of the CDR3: TGTGCCATCAGCGGGACTGTACTTACAGATACGCAGTATTTT. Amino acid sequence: CAISGTVLTDTQYF.

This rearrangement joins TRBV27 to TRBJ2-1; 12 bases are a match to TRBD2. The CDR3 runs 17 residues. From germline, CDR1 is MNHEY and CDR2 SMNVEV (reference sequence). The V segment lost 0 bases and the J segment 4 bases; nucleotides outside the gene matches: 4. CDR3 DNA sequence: TGTGCCAGCAGTTTATCCTCCCTAGCGGGGGGGTACAATGAGCAGTTCTTC. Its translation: CASSLSSLAGGYNEQFF.

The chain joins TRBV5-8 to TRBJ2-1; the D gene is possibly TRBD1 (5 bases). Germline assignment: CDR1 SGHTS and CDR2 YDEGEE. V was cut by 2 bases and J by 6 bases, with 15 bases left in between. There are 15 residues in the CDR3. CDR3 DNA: TGTGCCAGCAGCTTTAGGACACGACCGAGCAATGAGCAGTTCTTC. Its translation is CASSFRTRPSNEQFF.

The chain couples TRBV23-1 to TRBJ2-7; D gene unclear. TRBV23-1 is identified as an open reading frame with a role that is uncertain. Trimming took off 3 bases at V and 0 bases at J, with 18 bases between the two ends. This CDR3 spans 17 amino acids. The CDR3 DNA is TGCGCCAGCAGTCAGCCCCCGAAAGGGAATAGCTCCTACGAGCAGTACTTC. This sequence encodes CASSQPPKGNSSYEQYF.

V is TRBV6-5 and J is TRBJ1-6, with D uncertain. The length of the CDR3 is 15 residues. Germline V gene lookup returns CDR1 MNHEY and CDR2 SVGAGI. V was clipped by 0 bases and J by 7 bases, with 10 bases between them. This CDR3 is CASSYSRRLNSPLHF. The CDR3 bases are TGTGCCAGCAGTTACTCAAGGCGGTTAAATTCACCCCTCCACTTT.

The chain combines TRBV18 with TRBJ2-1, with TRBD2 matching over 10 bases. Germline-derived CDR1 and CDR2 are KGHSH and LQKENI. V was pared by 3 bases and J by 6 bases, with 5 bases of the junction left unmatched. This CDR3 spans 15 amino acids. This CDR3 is CASSPRTSGSNEQFF. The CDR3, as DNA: TGTGCCAGCTCACCTCGGACTAGCGGAAGCAATGAGCAGTTCTTC.

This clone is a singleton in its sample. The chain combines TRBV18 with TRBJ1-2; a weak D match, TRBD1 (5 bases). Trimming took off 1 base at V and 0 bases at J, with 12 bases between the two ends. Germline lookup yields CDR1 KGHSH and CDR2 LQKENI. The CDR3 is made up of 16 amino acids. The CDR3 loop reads CASSPRGDLANYGYTF. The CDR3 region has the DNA TGTGCCAGCTCACCACGGGGCGATTTAGCTAACTATGGCTACACCTTC.

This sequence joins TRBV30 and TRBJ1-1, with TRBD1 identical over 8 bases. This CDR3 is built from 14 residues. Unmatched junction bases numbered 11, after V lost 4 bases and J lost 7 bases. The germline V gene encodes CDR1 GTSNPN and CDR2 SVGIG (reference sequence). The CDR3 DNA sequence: TGTGCCTGGACCCGACAGGGGTGGGGGAGTGAAGCTTTCTTT. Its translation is CAWTRQGWGSEAFF.